The 27 T cell receptor beta chains listed next were all sequenced from one sample in a study of post-analysis software for immune sequencing data. Study-wide points: TRBV5-6, TRBV5-1 and TRBV20-1 were among four or five TRBV segments more frequent in patients than controls.

Incorporated into the TCR beta cDNA libraries were unique molecular identifiers, which served to reduce PCR and sequencing biases. Using its own MiXCR run on the PCR reads, TCRdb lists one record per CDR3 protein. This sample has roughly 410,000 distinct CDR3 sequences, with around 33% found just once. Their cognate antigens are unknown. The sequenced sample was blood. These receptors were collected from a girl aged 10-17 years with multiple sclerosis.

The gene calls are TRBV7-9 and TRBJ1-1; 9 bases fit TRBD1. This CDR3 spans 14 amino acids. The ends lost 5 bases at V and 3 bases at J; junction bases unmatched: 4. Germline CDR1 and CDR2: SEHNR and FQNEAQ (reference sequence). DNA for the CDR3: TGTGCCAGCAGCGCGGGACAGGGTTACACTGAAGCTTTCTTT. Translating gives CASSAGQGYTEAFF.

V gene TRBV27 combines with J gene TRBJ2-1; D gene uncertain. There are 14 residues in the CDR3. Trimming removed 8 bases at V and 7 bases at J, with 18 bases between. The germline V gene encodes CDR1 MNHEY and CDR2 SMNVEV (reference sequence). The CDR3 coding sequence is TGTGCCAGCTCACCTGCGTCCTTACCGAATGAGCAGTTCTTC. Its protein product is CASSPASLPNEQFF.

J is TRBJ1-5 and V is TRBV6-2 or TRBV6-3; D possibly corresponds to TRBD1 (6 bases). CDR1 is MNHEY, CDR2 SVGEGT, per germline. The germline V and J ends were trimmed by 9 bases and 0 bases, with 18 bases remaining between them. The CDR3 totals 16 residues. In DNA form, the CDR3 reads TGTGCCAGTCTCAACGGGGGGCGGTCTAGCAATCAGCCCCAGCATTTT. This sequence encodes CASLNGGRSSNQPQHF.

This clonotype was observed a handful of times. The chain employs TRBV30 and TRBJ2-3; D is uncertain. With 1 base removed from V and 2 bases from J, the gap between germline ends came to 13 bases. The CDR3 length is 15 residues. CDR1 is GTSNPN, CDR2 SVGIG, per germline (reference sequence). The CDR3 DNA is TGTGCCTGGAGTGGGTCTCGCGGTTTCACAGATACGCAGTATTTT. Protein product: CAWSGSRGFTDTQYF.

The rearrangement links TRBV28 to TRBJ2-5; D not resolved. This CDR3 spans 10 amino acids. The V end was cut by 7 bases, the J end by 5 bases, with 5 bases between. Per the germline V gene, CDR1 is MDHEN and CDR2 is SYDVKM. The CDR3 region has the DNA TGTGCCAGCAAGCATGAGACCCAGTACTTC. It encodes CASKHETQYF.

The rearrangement uses TRBV6-4 and TRBJ1-3; D unresolved. Trimming cost V 8 bases and J 0 bases, with 11 bases left between them. Looked up from germline, CDR1 is MRHNA and CDR2 is SNTAGT. This CDR3 spans 14 amino acids. The CDR3 protein is CASLSEGSGNTIYF. Written as DNA, the CDR3 is TGTGCCAGCCTCTCGGAGGGCTCTGGAAACACCATATATTTT.

This clonotype was detected only once. The gene calls are TRBV12-3 or TRBV12-4 and TRBJ2-1; D is unclear. The CDR3 has 14 residues. Trimming shortened V by 8 bases and J by 1 base, and 12 bases separated the two germline ends. CDR3: CASGEQNSYNEQFF. CDR3 nucleotides: TGTGCCAGCGGGGAACAGAATTCCTACAATGAGCAGTTCTTC.

The chain recombines TRBV2 with TRBJ2-4; either TRBD1 or TRBD2 may fit D (5 bases each). Deletions cut 7 bases from V and 0 bases from J, with 13 bases between. Looked up from germline, CDR1 is SNHLY and CDR2 is FYNNEI. The CDR3 spans 15 residues. Written as DNA, the CDR3 is TGTGCCAGCAACGACGGGACCTTAGCCAAAAACATTCAGTACTTC. Translated, it gives CASNDGTLAKNIQYF.

The chain carries TRBV4-2 and TRBJ2-5; TRBD2 aligns across 14 bases. Losses at the gene ends were 3 bases for V and 5 bases for J; bases not matched to a gene: 8. This CDR3 is 17 amino acids long. Germline V gene sequence: CDR1 LGHNA, CDR2 YNFKEQ. This CDR3 is CASSHGTSGGLEETQYF. The CDR3 nucleotides are TGTGCCAGCAGCCATGGGACTAGCGGGGGCCTCGAGGAGACCCAGTACTTC.

The sample holds a few counts of this clonotype. V is TRBV3-1 and J is TRBJ1-6; no firm D call. Germline CDR1 reads LGHDT; CDR2 reads YNNKEL (reference sequence). This CDR3 has 16 amino acids. The V and J ends lost 0 bases and 8 bases respectively, with 14 bases between them. This CDR3 reads CASSQDITVWDSPLHF. The CDR3 DNA is TGTGCCAGCAGCCAAGATATCACGGTTTGGGATTCACCCCTCCACTTT.

With regard to this clonotype: Compared with germline, one end of the junction differs, possibly owing to a read error. This sequence joins TRBV7-2 and TRBJ2-2, with 10 bases identical to TRBD2. The germline gives CDR1 SGHTA, CDR2 FQGNSA. This CDR3 spans 18 amino acids. The CDR3 sequence: CACSLRLSGGIDTGELFF. The CDR3 DNA is TGTGCCTGCAGCTTACGCCTTAGCGGGGGGATCGACACCGGGGAGCTGTTTTTT. The full variable domain, completed using reference TRBV7-2 and TRBJ2-2, is GAGVSQSPSNKVTEKGKDVELRCDPISGHTALYWYRQSLGQGLEFLIYFQGNSAPDKSGLPSDRFSAERTGGSVSTLTIQRTQQEDSAVYLCACSLRLSGGIDTGELFFGEGSRLTVL.

This clonotype has a handful of counts. The rearrangement uses TRBV20-1 and TRBJ2-5; the match to TRBD2 covers 7 bases. V lost 5 bases and J lost 4; bases outside the gene matches: 7. CDR3 length: 13 amino acids. Germline V gives CDR1 DFQATT, CDR2 SNEGSKA (reference sequence). Here the CDR3 DNA reads TGCAGTGCTGGGGGGGTAGCGGGAGAGACCCAGTACTTC. It codes for CSAGGVAGETQYF.

The CDR3 here is CASSIRAGDTQYF. CDR3 bases: TGTGCCAGCAGCATAAGGGCAGGGGATACGCAGTATTTT. The rearrangement links TRBV7-8 to TRBJ2-3; D perhaps matches TRBD1 (5 bases). CDR3 size: 13 residues. The V gene lost 5 bases and the J gene lost 6 bases, with 12 bases spanning the gap. CDR1 is SGHVS, CDR2 FQNEAQ, per germline.

The chain has TRBV7-2 and TRBJ2-1; D possibly uses TRBD1 or TRBD2 (5 bases each). The V gene's germline CDR1 is SGHTA and CDR2 FQGNSA. CDR3 size: 17 residues. V gave up 2 bases and J gave up 0 bases, with 14 bases separating them. The CDR3 region has the DNA TGTGCCAGCAGCTTACGGGTCGGGGCGAGCTCCTACAATGAGCAGTTCTTC. Protein product: CASSLRVGASSYNEQFF.

This clonotype was counted only a few times. The genes are TRBV29-1 and TRBJ2-1; D is undetermined. V lost 6 bases to trimming and J lost 2 bases, with 17 bases between them. Germline values: CDR1 SQVTM, CDR2 ANQGSEA. This CDR3 region has 15 residues. CDR3 protein: CSVLVRPYAYNEQFF. The CDR3, as DNA: TGCAGCGTCCTTGTTCGGCCTTATGCCTACAATGAGCAGTTCTTC.

The CDR3 bases are TGTGCCAGCGTCCCTCAGGGCACAGATACGCAGTATTTT. The encoded protein is CASVPQGTDTQYF. The V call is TRBV6-2 or TRBV6-3, the J call TRBJ2-3; D gene ambiguous. Germline V lookup: CDR1 MNHEY, CDR2 SVGEGT. V lost 8 bases and J lost 1, with 10 bases in between. The CDR3 is made up of 13 amino acids.

V gene TRBV9 combines with J gene TRBJ2-7; 12 nucleotides line up with TRBD2. The better agreement between TRBJ2-5 and the DNA end casts doubt on the J call. Per the germline V gene, CDR1 is SGDLS and CDR2 is YYNGEE. CDR3 length: 17 residues. CDR3 region: CASSVGASGGAIETQYF. The DNA for the CDR3 is TGTGCCAGCAGCGTAGGGGCTAGCGGGGGGGCCATCGAGACCCAGTACTTC.

In its sample, this clonotype was seen many times. V usage is TRBV10-2 and J usage is TRBJ2-1; 8 bases are shared with TRBD1. J lost 9 bases, V lost 10 bases, and 14 bases had no gene match. This CDR3 has 14 amino acids. In germline, CDR1 is WSHSY, CDR2 SAAADI. The CDR3 DNA is TGCGCCACCCGGGACAGGTGGGTGTCCGGTGAGCAGTTCTTC. Its protein product is CATRDRWVSGEQFF.

The sample holds one count of this clonotype. V usage is TRBV12-3 or TRBV12-4 and J usage is TRBJ1-1; possibly TRBD1 for D (5 bases). V was clipped by 5 bases and J by 5 bases, with 15 bases between them. This CDR3 contains 14 residues. CDR3 nucleotide sequence: TGTGCCAGCAGTCCTAGGGCAGGGAAAACTGAAGCTTTCTTT. Translation gives CASSPRAGKTEAFF.

In DNA, the CDR3 is TGTGCCAGCAGCTTCGGGGTCCCCAACACCGGGGAGCTGTTTTTT. Translating gives CASSFGVPNTGELFF. The chain uses TRBV5-6 and TRBJ2-2; perhaps TRBD2 as D (5 bases). Trimming cost V 2 bases and J 2 bases, with 10 bases left between them. CDR3 length: 15 residues. CDR1 is SGHDT, CDR2 YYEEEE, per germline.

This chain links TRBV29-1 with TRBJ1-1, with 9 positions matching TRBD1. With 4 bases clipped from V and 4 bases from J, the junction kept 4 bases outside the gene matches. The length of the CDR3 is 13 residues. CDR1 and CDR2 (germline): SQVTM, ANQGSEA. CDR3 sequence: CSVVGDRATEAFF. In nucleotides, the CDR3 is TGCAGCGTTGTGGGGGACAGGGCCACTGAAGCTTTCTTT.

The gene calls are TRBV7-8 and TRBJ1-4; TRBD1 is a possible D gene (6 bases). Germline V gene data show CDR1 as SGHVS and CDR2 as FQNEAQ. The CDR3 has 15 residues. Trimming took off 7 bases at V and 7 bases at J, with 19 bases between the two ends. The CDR3, as DNA: TGTGCCAGCACCCCAAGGGAAGGGGGGTTTGAAAAACTGTTTTTT. Its translation: CASTPREGGFEKLFF.

V gene TRBV5-1 combines with J gene TRBJ2-7; 13 nucleotides agree with TRBD2. The J segment lost 3 bases and the V segment lost 1 base, leaving 1 base of the junction unmatched. Germline CDR1 reads SGHRS; CDR2 reads YFSETQ. The CDR3 is made up of 15 amino acids. This CDR3 is CASSLTSGGDYEQYF. The CDR3 bases are TGCGCCAGCAGCTTGACTAGCGGGGGGGACTACGAGCAGTACTTC. Looking up the rest from reference TRBV5-1 and TRBJ2-7 gives the full variable domain: KAGVTQTPRYLIKTRGQQVTLSCSPISGHRSVSWYQQTPGQGLQFLFEYFSETQRNKGNFPGRFSGRQFSNSRSEMNVSTLELGDSALYLCASSLTSGGDYEQYFGPGTRLTVT.

The chain uses TRBV12-3 or TRBV12-4 and TRBJ2-1; 9 nucleotides align to TRBD1. Germline trimming cut 7 bases from V and 9 bases from J; bases unmatched to any gene: 10. The CDR3 runs to 14 residues. The CDR3 bases are TGTGCCAGCAATCCCGGACAGGGGTTGAGTGAGCAGTTCTTC. Amino acids: CASNPGQGLSEQFF.

This clonotype has a count of ten or more. V usage is TRBV7-2 and J usage is TRBJ2-3, with D possibly matching TRBD2 (5 bases). The CDR3 is 14 amino acids. Trimming stripped 1 base from V and 10 bases from J, with 15 bases between. Germline lookup yields CDR1 SGHTA and CDR2 FQGNSA. The CDR3 sequence: CASSLEWAGGSQYF. CDR3 bases: TGTGCCAGCAGCTTAGAGTGGGCGGGCGGGTCGCAGTATTTT.

V gene TRBV20-1 combines with J gene TRBJ2-3, with 7 bases aligning to TRBD2. With 3 bases clipped from V and 0 bases from J, the junction kept 6 bases outside the gene matches. Germline values: CDR1 DFQATT, CDR2 SNEGSKA (reference sequence). There are 15 residues in the CDR3. The CDR3 is CSARGRGFSTDTQYF. CDR3 coding DNA: TGCAGTGCTAGGGGGCGGGGGTTTAGCACAGATACGCAGTATTTT.

The chain has TRBV4-2 and TRBJ2-3; 11 nucleotides match TRBD2. Per the germline V gene, CDR1 is LGHNA and CDR2 is YNFKEQ. CDR3 length: 17 amino acids. V shed 4 bases, J shed 2 bases, and the junction held 8 bases outside the gene matches. The CDR3 nucleotides read TGTGCCAGCAGCCCATATAGCGGGGGGGGAATCACAGATACGCAGTATTTT. This translates into CASSPYSGGGITDTQYF.